This T cell receptor (beta chain) was recovered during a study of graft-versus-host responses after intestinal transplantation. Overall study: Among the recipients, all got anti-thymocyte globulin induction and then tacrolimus and steroids for about 3 years. Broader study findings: Recipient-marrow GvH clones were detected, some having first appeared in ileum or blood. Early post-transplant falls in HvG clones accompanied the peak levels of circulating GvH clones. Allograft graft-versus-host to host-versus-graft clonal ratios ran high in patients with graft-donor T cell macrochimerism.

Method: immunoSEQ multiplex PCR; TCRdb's copy keeps in-frame clones and lacks some. The repertoire consists of about 88,000 clones, with about 94% occurring once and the leading ten covering roughly 0.2%. Worth noting for this clone: Its antigen is undetermined.

The receptor comes from a human donor who was the organ donor for an intestinal transplant. The specimen comprised unstimulated CD4+ T cells sorted from spleen or lymph node cells, sampled before transplant.

CDR3: CAISEGGNGYTF. CDR3 sequence (DNA): TGTGCCATCAGTGAAGGGGGGAATGGCTACACCTTC. The chain uses TRBV10-3 and TRBJ1-2; TRBD1 might be the D (6 bases). The CDR3 runs to 12 residues. Germline V lookup: CDR1 ENHRY, CDR2 SYGVKD. V lost 3 bases, J lost 6 bases, and 8 bases lay in between.